The next 7 T cell receptor beta chains were all read from a single sample in a study of CD8 T cells in ankylosing spondylitis (dated by TCRdb to about 2017). Library generation was performed with 5' RACE. Sequencing took place on an Illumina HiSeq 2500. TCRdb trimmed the raw reads at Q25, called clones with MiXCR and kept productive beta chains. Rows matching on CDR3 protein sequence are summarized as one entry with the most common DNA and genes. Across this sample there are 200,000 to 250,000 distinct CDR3 sequences, with 30% to 40% seen only once. About 4% of the sample rests with the top ten. The sequenced sample was blood, either unsorted or a sorted T cell fraction (not recorded which). The receptors shown here come from a male donor with ankylosing spondylitis or in good health (not recorded which).

The chain is built from TRBV14 and TRBJ1-4; no reliable D call. V was cut by 5 bases and J by 12 bases, with 16 bases left in between. Germline lookup yields CDR1 SGHDN and CDR2 FVKESK. The CDR3 contains 13 residues. The CDR3 loop reads CASSLTSGSELFF. CDR3 coding DNA: TGTGCCAGCAGCTTAACATCCGGGTCCGAACTGTTTTTT.

This clonotype was seen a handful of times. The V and J genes are TRBV6-1 and TRBJ2-3; D is ambiguous. The germline V gene encodes CDR1 MNHNS and CDR2 SASEGT. Trimming removed 6 bases at V and 6 bases at J, with 13 bases between. The CDR3 totals 13 residues. CDR3 residues: CASSGSSGDTQYF. The CDR3 bases are TGTGCCAGCAGCGGGTCTTCGGGCGATACGCAGTATTTT.

This clonotype was seen repeatedly, ten times or more. The chain joins TRBV29-1 to TRBJ2-7, with 7 bases identical to TRBD1. CDR1 and CDR2 from the germline V gene are SQVTM and ANQGSEA. Trimming cost V 3 bases and J 6 bases; bases outside gene matches: 2. The CDR3 spans 11 residues. The CDR3: CSVDRGFEQYF. The CDR3, as DNA: TGCAGCGTTGACAGGGGGTTCGAGCAGTACTTC.

This chain uses TRBV7-9 with TRBJ2-7; TRBD1 aligns across 8 bases. This CDR3 has 16 amino acids. The junction had 10 bases not matched to a gene; V was cut back by 0 bases and J by 6 bases. Germline CDR1 reads SEHNR; CDR2 reads FQNEAQ (reference sequence). CDR3 sequence (DNA): TGTGCCAGCAGCTTAGCGGGGGAAGGACAGGGATCCGAGCAGTACTTC. This translates into CASSLAGEGQGSEQYF.

The J gene is TRBJ2-3, the V gene TRBV20-1; D could derive from TRBD1 or TRBD2 (5 bases each). Germline V CDR1 and CDR2: DFQATT, SNEGSKA (reference sequence). The V end was cut by 3 bases, the J end by 4 bases, with 11 bases between. The CDR3 runs to 13 residues. CDR3 DNA: TGCAGTGCTAGCCCGAGAGGGGCAGATACGCAGTATTTT. It specifies CSASPRGADTQYF.

The chain has TRBV6-2 or TRBV6-3 and TRBJ2-3, with TRBD1 matching 9 bases. V gave up 7 bases and J gave up 3 bases; unmatched junction bases: 2. The CDR3 consists of 13 residues. CDR1 and CDR2 (germline): MNHEY, SVGEGT. The chain's CDR3 is CASNRGRTDTQYF. In DNA, the CDR3 is TGTGCCAGCAACAGGGGGCGGACAGATACGCAGTATTTT.

This clonotype was counted between two and nine times. The chain has TRBV4-2 and TRBJ2-5; 8 nucleotides match TRBD2. The germline V gene encodes CDR1 LGHNA and CDR2 YNFKEQ. With V trimmed by 2 bases and J by 5 bases, 10 bases remained unmatched. The CDR3 is made up of 16 amino acids. CDR3 region: CASSQSRGGSGETQYF. CDR3 nucleotide sequence: TGTGCCAGCAGCCAATCCCGGGGGGGCAGCGGGGAGACCCAGTACTTC.